This TCR beta chain originates from a study of CD8+CD57+ T cells in acquired aplastic anemia. Background on the study: Where healthy donors were concerned, CD4+ cells averaged approximately 11 million reads.

TCR beta VDJ and CDR3 profiles were obtained from a genomic DNA template. TCRdb reprocessed the reads with MiXCR, giving one entry per CDR3 protein. Of 100,000 to 150,000 distinct CDR3 sequences detected, 48% appear once; the ten largest clones hold roughly 2.5%. After removal of 1 base from V and 8 bases from J, the junction contained 6 bases not matched to a gene. This CDR3 spans 17 amino acids. In germline, CDR1 is SGHAT, CDR2 FQNNGV. Sequences were obtained from sorted CD4+, CD8+, or CD8+CD57+ T cells (not recorded which) from PBMCs. The clonotype originates from a human donor in good health, serving as a control. The chain couples TRBV11-2 to TRBJ2-1, with 15 bases fitting TRBD2. The CDR3 DNA sequence: TGTGCCAGCAGCTTAGGATGGACTAGCGGGGGGGCGTATGAGCAGTTCTTC. Translating it yields CASSLGWTSGGAYEQFF. The whole variable domain, remainder taken from reference TRBV11-2 and TRBJ2-1, is EAGVAQSPRYKIIEKRQSVAFWCNPISGHATLYWYQQILGQGPKLLIQFQNNGVVDDSQLPKDRFSAERLKGVDSTLKIQPAKLEDSAVYLCASSLGWTSGGAYEQFFGPGTRLTVL.